The clone carrying this T cell receptor beta chain was seen just once. Its antigen is unidentified. A much larger clone lies one base from this, so it may be a read error. BIOMED2 TRB-A/B primer pools were used in multiplex TRB PCR. TCRdb reanalysed the multiplex PCR reads using MiXCR and keeps one entry per CDR3 protein. The sample carries 7,000 to 9,500 distinct CDR3 sequences, about a quarter recorded once. Each TRB amplification used roughly 250-550 ng of genomic DNA from blood. The data are from a study of T and B cells in COVID-19 patients. Study-wide points: Early severe-case samples and blood from mildly ill patients during symptoms were in short supply.

This CDR3 is built from 16 residues. The ends were cut back, 5 bases at V and 3 bases at J, with 17 bases in the middle. The sequencing sample was made of blood. The chain carries TRBV12-3 or TRBV12-4 and TRBJ1-3; D remains ambiguous. The clonotype originates from a human donor who had recovered from COVID-19. The CDR3 DNA is TGTGCCAGCAGTCGAATGACACCTCGCTGTGGAAACACCATATATTTT. Amino acids: CASSRMTPRCGNTIYF.